The 18 T cell receptor beta chains presented below share a single source sample, sequenced in a study of a mutant IDH1 vaccine in newly diagnosed glioma. No antigen has been identified for these receptors. Sequencing was performed with immunoSEQ multiplex PCR; in TCRdb, only in-frame clones are kept and a portion is missing. The sample shows 55,000 to 65,000 clones, 80% of them seen only once. As to time point: week 11, during vaccination. Every vaccination contained 300 ug of the mutant IDH1 20-mer peptide and was paired with topical imiquimod. The starting material was PBMCs, obtained from a glioma patient whose treatment included an IDH1 peptide vaccine. The receptors shown here come from a man in his forties or fifties with glioma.

The chain links TRBV6-5 to TRBJ1-1, with unresolved D. Trimming left V 4 bases short and J 2 bases short, with 5 bases between. CDR3 size: 12 residues. The germline CDR1 and CDR2 sequences are MNHEY and SVGAGI. The CDR3 loop is CASSSINTEAFF. The CDR3, as DNA: TGTGCCAGCAGTTCCATCAACACTGAAGCTTTCTTT.

The chain has TRBV5-1 and TRBJ2-5, with 7 positions matching TRBD1. In germline, CDR1 is SGHRS, CDR2 YFSETQ. The trim removed 0 bases at V and 5 bases at J, leaving 4 bases unmatched. The CDR3 is made up of 14 amino acids. In nucleotides, the CDR3 is TGCGCCAGCAGCTTGGGACAGGGTCGGGAGACCCAGTACTTC. Amino acid sequence: CASSLGQGRETQYF. Full variable domain (rest looked up from reference TRBV5-1 and TRBJ2-5): KAGVTQTPRYLIKTRGQQVTLSCSPISGHRSVSWYQQTPGQGLQFLFEYFSETQRNKGNFPGRFSGRQFSNSRSEMNVSTLELGDSALYLCASSLGQGRETQYFGPGTRLLVL.

The J gene is TRBJ1-3, the V gene TRBV5-1; D gene unclear. The V gene lost 4 bases and the J gene lost 0 bases, with 14 bases spanning the gap. Germline CDR1 SGHRS, CDR2 YFSETQ. This CDR3 spans 16 amino acids. In DNA form, the CDR3 reads TGCGCCAGCAGCCCCCGGCGGCTGACCTCTGGAAACACCATATATTTT. Translating it yields CASSPRRLTSGNTIYF.

CDR3 sequence: CASREQDRVGELFF. The DNA for the CDR3 is TGCGCCAGCAGAGAACAGGATCGGGTCGGGGAGCTGTTTTTT. This chain links TRBV5-1 with TRBJ2-2, with D maybe TRBD1 (5 bases). The CDR3 is 14 residues long. Trimming shortened V by 5 bases and J by 7 bases, and 15 bases separated the two germline ends. The V gene's germline CDR1 is SGHRS and CDR2 YFSETQ.

The V gene is TRBV28, the J gene TRBJ2-2; TRBD2 aligns across 7 bases. V shed 3 bases and J 1 base; nucleotides not matched to a gene: 8. From germline, CDR1 is MDHEN and CDR2 SYDVKM. The CDR3 runs 17 residues. CDR3 DNA sequence: TGTGCCAGCAGTTTTAGGGTTAGCGGGCAGAACACCGGGGAGCTGTTTTTT. Translating it yields CASSFRVSGQNTGELFF.

As for this clone: An end of the junction differs from the germline gene, which may be a read error. This chain uses TRBV15 with TRBJ2-7; TRBD2 aligns across 14 bases. The CDR3 covers 17 residues. CDR1 and CDR2 from the germline V gene are LNHNV and YYDKDF (reference sequence). The CDR3 loop reads CATSSGFNAGTSGGLDF. CDR3 DNA: TGTGCCACCAGCTCCGGGTTCAACGCCGGGACTAGCGGGGGTTTGGACTTC.

The rearrangement uses TRBV19 and TRBJ2-2; the match to TRBD2 covers 8 bases. The CDR3 sequence is 13 residues long. The germline V gene has CDR1 LNHDA and CDR2 SQIVND (reference sequence). V lost 6 bases, J lost 5 bases, and 2 bases stayed unmatched. CDR3 DNA sequence: TGTGCCAGTAGGCTAGCGGGTACCGGGGAGCTGTTTTTT. It encodes CASRLAGTGELFF.

The chain combines TRBV5-4 with TRBJ2-7, with 12 bases fitting TRBD2. Germline lookup yields CDR1 SGHNT and CDR2 YYREEE (reference sequence). The CDR3 consists of 15 residues. After removal of 4 bases from V and 4 bases from J, the junction contained 6 bases not matched to a gene. In DNA, the CDR3 is TGTGCCAGCAGCCCTGGGACTAGCGGGCAGTACGAGCAGTACTTC. Its protein is CASSPGTSGQYEQYF. The full variable domain, in which reference TRBV5-4 and TRBJ2-7 provide the parts outside the CDR3, is ETGVTQSPTHLIKTRGQQVTLRCSSQSGHNTVSWYQQALGQGPQFIFQYYREEENGRGNFPPRFSGLQFPNYSSELNVNALELDDSALYLCASSPGTSGQYEQYFGPGTRLTVT.

This sequence joins TRBV7-8 and TRBJ1-5; 7 bases are a match to TRBD1. Germline CDR1 is SGHVS and CDR2 is FQNEAQ. CDR3 length: 14 amino acids. The junction had 4 bases not matched to a gene; V was cut back by 5 bases and J by 3 bases. This CDR3 is CASSPGQANQPQHF. The CDR3 region has the DNA TGTGCCAGCAGCCCCGGACAGGCCAATCAGCCCCAGCATTTT.

The chain employs TRBV7-2 and TRBJ2-7; D is possibly TRBD2 (6 bases). Germline CDR1 is SGHTA and CDR2 is FQGNSA. The CDR3 consists of 14 residues. Trimming took off 3 bases at V and 5 bases at J, with 14 bases between the two ends. The CDR3 DNA sequence: TGTGCCAGCAGCTTCTTGGGGGGTCCCGACGAGCAGTACTTC. Amino acid sequence: CASSFLGGPDEQYF.

V is TRBV25-1 and J is TRBJ1-1; tentative D call: TRBD1 (5 bases). Trimming removed 5 bases at V and 11 bases at J, with 21 bases between. CDR3 length: 14 amino acids. In germline, CDR1 is MGHDK, CDR2 SYGVNS. The CDR3 DNA sequence: TGTGCCAGCAGTCTTCAAAACCAACGTGGGGGGGCTTTCTTT. This codes for CASSLQNQRGGAFF.

The V gene is TRBV10-1, the J gene TRBJ1-6; possibly TRBD1 for D (5 bases). The CDR3 loop spans 16 amino acids. Germline lookup yields CDR1 WNHNN and CDR2 SYGVQD (reference sequence). V was cut by 7 bases and J by 8 bases, with 21 bases left in between. CDR3 in DNA: TGCGCCAGCATCTCCAGGGACCGATATAGGGATTCACCCCTCCACTTT. It specifies CASISRDRYRDSPLHF.

CDR3 in amino acids: CASSLNRGNTEAFF. For the CDR3, the DNA is TGTGCCAGCAGCTTAAACAGGGGGAACACTGAAGCTTTCTTT. V gene TRBV7-2 combines with J gene TRBJ1-1; TRBD1 aligns across 7 bases. V shed 2 bases and J 1 base; nucleotides not matched to a gene: 1. The CDR3 totals 14 residues. CDR1 SGHTA and CDR2 FQGNSA come from the germline V gene.

The chain joins TRBV7-9 to TRBJ2-3; a weak D match, TRBD1 (5 bases). There are 12 residues in the CDR3. V lost 8 bases and J 3 bases, leaving 9 bases between the germline ends. CDR1 is SEHNR and CDR2 is FQNEAQ in the germline V gene (reference sequence). CDR3 protein: CASLSGTDTQYF. CDR3 DNA sequence: TGTGCCAGCTTATCAGGGACAGATACGCAGTATTTT.

The J gene is TRBJ2-7, the V gene TRBV7-2; TRBD2 might be the D (5 bases). CDR1 and CDR2 (germline): SGHTA, FQGNSA. V was cut by 5 bases and J by 2 bases, with 16 bases left in between. This CDR3 comprises 15 residues. The CDR3 loop reads CASSPPGRVTYEQYF. DNA of the CDR3: TGTGCCAGCAGCCCGCCTGGGCGGGTGACCTACGAGCAGTACTTC.

The CDR3: CASSTMEGQPQHF. The DNA of the CDR3 is TGTGCCAGCAGTACGATGGAGGGCCAGCCCCAGCATTTT. The chain employs TRBV6-4 and TRBJ1-5; D gene ambiguous. Germline V gene data show CDR1 as MRHNA and CDR2 as SNTAGT. The CDR3 runs to 13 residues. Trimming left V 5 bases short and J 7 bases short, with 12 bases between.

This rearrangement joins TRBV19 to TRBJ2-7; D gene ambiguous. The ends were cut back, 9 bases at V and 5 bases at J, with 14 bases in the middle. Germline loops: CDR1 LNHDA, CDR2 SQIVND (reference sequence). This CDR3 is built from 12 residues. CDR3 residues: CASRTPRDEQYF. The CDR3 nucleotides are TGTGCCAGCCGGACCCCTAGGGACGAGCAGTACTTC.

The CDR3 region has the DNA TGCGCCAGCAGCTTGGGGGCCAACACTGAAGCTTTCTTT. Its protein is CASSLGANTEAFF. V gene TRBV5-1 combines with J gene TRBJ1-1; D ambiguous. The V end was cut by 0 bases, the J end by 2 bases, with 5 bases between. The CDR3 loop spans 13 amino acids. Germline V gene sequence: CDR1 SGHRS, CDR2 YFSETQ.